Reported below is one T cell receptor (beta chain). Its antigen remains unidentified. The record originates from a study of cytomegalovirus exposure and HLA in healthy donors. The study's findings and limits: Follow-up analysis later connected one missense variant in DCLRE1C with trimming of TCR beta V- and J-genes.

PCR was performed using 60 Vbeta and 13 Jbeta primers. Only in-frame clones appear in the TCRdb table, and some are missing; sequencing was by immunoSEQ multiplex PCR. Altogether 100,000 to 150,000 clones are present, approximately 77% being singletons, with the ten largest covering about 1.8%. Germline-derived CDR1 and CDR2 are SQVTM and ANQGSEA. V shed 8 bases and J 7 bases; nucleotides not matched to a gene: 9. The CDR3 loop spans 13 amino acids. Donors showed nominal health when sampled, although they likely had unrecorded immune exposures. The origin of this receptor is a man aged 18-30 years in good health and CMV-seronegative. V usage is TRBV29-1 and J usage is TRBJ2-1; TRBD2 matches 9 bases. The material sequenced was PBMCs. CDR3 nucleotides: TGCAGCCTTGGGACTAGCACAGTAAATGAGCAGTTCTTC. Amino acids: CSLGTSTVNEQFF.